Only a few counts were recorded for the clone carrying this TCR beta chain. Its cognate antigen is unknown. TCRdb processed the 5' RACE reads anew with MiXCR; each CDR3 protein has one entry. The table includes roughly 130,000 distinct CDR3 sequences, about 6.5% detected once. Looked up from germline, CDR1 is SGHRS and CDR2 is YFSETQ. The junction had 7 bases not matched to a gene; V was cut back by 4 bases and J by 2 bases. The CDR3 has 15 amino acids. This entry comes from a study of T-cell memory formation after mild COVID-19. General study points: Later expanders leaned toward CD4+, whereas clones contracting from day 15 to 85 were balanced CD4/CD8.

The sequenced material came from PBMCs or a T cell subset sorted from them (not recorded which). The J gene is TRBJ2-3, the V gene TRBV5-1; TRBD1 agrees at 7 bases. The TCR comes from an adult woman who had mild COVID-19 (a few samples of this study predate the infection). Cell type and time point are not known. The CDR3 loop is CASSTGTVPTDTQYF. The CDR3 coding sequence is TGCGCCAGCAGCACCGGGACAGTCCCCACAGATACGCAGTATTTT.